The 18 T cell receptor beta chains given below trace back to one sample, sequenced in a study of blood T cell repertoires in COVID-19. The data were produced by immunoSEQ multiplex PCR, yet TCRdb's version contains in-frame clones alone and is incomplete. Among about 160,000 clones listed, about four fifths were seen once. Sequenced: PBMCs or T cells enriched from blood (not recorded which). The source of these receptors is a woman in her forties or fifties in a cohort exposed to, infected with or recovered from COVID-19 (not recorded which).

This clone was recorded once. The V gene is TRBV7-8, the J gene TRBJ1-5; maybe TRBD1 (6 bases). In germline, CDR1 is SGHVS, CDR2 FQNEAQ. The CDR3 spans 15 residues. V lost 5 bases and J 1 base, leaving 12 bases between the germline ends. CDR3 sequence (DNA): TGTGCCAGCAGCCTACAGGGTTCGAGCAATCAGCCCCAGCATTTT. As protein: CASSLQGSSNQPQHF.

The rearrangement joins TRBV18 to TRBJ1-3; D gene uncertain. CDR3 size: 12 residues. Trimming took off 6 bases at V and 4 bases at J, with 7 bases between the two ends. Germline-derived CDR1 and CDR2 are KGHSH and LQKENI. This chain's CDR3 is CASSSLGNTIYF. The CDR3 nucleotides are TGTGCCAGCTCCTCGTTAGGAAACACCATATATTTT.

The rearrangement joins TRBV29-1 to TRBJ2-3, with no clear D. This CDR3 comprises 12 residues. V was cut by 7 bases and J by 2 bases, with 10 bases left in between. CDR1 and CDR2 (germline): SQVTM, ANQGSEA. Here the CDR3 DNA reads TGCAGCGCACGACTTTCCACAGATACGCAGTATTTT. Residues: CSARLSTDTQYF.

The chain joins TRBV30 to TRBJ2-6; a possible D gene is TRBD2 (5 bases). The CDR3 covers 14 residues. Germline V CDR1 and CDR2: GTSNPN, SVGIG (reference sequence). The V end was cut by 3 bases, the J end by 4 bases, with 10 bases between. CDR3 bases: TGTGCCTGGAGAAGCGGATCCGGGGCCAACGTCCTGACTTTC. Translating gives CAWRSGSGANVLTF.

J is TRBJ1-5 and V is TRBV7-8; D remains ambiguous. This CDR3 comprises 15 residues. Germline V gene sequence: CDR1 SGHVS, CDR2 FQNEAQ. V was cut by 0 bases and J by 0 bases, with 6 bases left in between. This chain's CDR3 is CASSLAQYSNQPQHF. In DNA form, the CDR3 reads TGTGCCAGCAGCTTAGCGCAGTATAGCAATCAGCCCCAGCATTTT.

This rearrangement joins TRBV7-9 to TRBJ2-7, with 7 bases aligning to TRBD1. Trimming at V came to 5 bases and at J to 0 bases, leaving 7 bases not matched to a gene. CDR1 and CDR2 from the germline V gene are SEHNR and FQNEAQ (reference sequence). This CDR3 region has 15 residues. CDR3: CASSHEQGRSYEQYF. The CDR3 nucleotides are TGTGCCAGCAGCCACGAACAGGGGCGCTCCTACGAGCAGTACTTC.

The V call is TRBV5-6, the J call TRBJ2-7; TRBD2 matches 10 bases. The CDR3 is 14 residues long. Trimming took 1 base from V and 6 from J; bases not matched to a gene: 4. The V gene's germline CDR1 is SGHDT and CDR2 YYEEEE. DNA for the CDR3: TGTGCCAGCAGCTTGCCTAGCGGGGGAAGCGAGCAGTACTTC. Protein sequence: CASSLPSGGSEQYF.

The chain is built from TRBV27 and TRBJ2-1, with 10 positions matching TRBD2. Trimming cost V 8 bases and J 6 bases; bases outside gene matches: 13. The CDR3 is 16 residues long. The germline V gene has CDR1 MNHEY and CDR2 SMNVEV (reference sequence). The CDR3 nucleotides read TGTGCCAGCCACCGGGGAGCGGGGGGGCTAGCCAATGAGCAGTTCTTC. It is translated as CASHRGAGGLANEQFF.

The CDR3 here is CASRLAGEFGSYEQYF. The CDR3 DNA follows: TGTGCCAGCAGACTAGCGGGAGAATTTGGCTCCTACGAGCAGTACTTC. The chain combines TRBV27 with TRBJ2-7; 11 bases match TRBD2. With V trimmed by 6 bases and J by 0 bases, 7 bases remained unmatched. This CDR3 spans 16 amino acids. Germline loops: CDR1 MNHEY, CDR2 SMNVEV (reference sequence).

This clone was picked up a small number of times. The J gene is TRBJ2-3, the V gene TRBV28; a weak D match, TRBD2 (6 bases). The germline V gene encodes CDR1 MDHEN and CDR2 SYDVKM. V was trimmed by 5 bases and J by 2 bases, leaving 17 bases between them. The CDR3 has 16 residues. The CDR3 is CASSKGTAGLTDTQYF. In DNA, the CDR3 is TGTGCCAGCAGTAAAGGCACAGCGGGCCTCACAGATACGCAGTATTTT.

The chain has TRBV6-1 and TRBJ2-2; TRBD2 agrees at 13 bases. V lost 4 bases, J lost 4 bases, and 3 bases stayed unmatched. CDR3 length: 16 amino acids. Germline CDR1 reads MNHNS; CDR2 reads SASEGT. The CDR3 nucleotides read TGTGCCAGCAGTGCCCGACTAGCGGGAGGCACCGGGGAGCTGTTTTTT. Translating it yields CASSARLAGGTGELFF.

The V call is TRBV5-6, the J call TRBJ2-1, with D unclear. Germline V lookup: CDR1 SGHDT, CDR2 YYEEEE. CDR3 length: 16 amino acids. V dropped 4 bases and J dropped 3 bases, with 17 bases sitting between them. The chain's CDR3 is CASSLMAEIIYNEQFF. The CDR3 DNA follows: TGTGCCAGCAGCCTGATGGCCGAAATAATCTACAATGAGCAGTTCTTC.

The CDR3 protein is CASSSRDRGYYEQYF. The CDR3 coding sequence is TGTGCCAGCAGTTCCCGGGACAGGGGATACTACGAGCAGTACTTC. The chain carries TRBV28 and TRBJ2-7, with 10 bases that match TRBD1. The CDR3 length is 15 residues. Germline loops: CDR1 MDHEN, CDR2 SYDVKM. The junction had 6 bases not matched to a gene; V was cut back by 4 bases and J by 3 bases.

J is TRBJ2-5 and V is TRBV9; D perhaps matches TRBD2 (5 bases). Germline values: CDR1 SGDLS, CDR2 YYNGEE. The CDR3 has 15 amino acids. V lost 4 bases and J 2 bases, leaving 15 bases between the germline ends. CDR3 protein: CASSPHIEGQETQYF. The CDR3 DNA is TGTGCCAGCAGCCCACATATTGAGGGTCAAGAGACCCAGTACTTC.

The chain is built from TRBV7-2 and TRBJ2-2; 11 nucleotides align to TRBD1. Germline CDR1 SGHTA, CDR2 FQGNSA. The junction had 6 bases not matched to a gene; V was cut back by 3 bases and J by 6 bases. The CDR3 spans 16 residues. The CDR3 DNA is TGTGCCAGCAGCTTGACCTGGACAGGGGGCCCCGGGGAGCTGTTTTTT. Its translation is CASSLTWTGGPGELFF.

The CDR3 nucleotides read TGCGCCAGCAGCCAAGCCAACCGAAGGGGGTTCGGCAATCAGCCCCAGCATTTT. It specifies CASSQANRRGFGNQPQHF. The V call is TRBV4-1, the J call TRBJ1-5, with a possible D match to TRBD1 (6 bases). V lost 1 base to trimming and J lost 2 bases, with 18 bases between them. The CDR3 sequence is 18 residues long. Germline values: CDR1 MGHRA, CDR2 YSYEKL.

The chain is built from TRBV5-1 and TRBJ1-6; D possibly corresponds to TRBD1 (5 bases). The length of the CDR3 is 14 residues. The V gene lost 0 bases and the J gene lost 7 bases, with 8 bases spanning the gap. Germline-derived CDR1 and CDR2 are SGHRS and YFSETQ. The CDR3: CASSLGQTNSPLHF. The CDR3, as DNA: TGCGCCAGCAGCTTGGGACAGACAAATTCACCCCTCCACTTT. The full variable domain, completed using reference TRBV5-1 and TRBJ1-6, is KAGVTQTPRYLIKTRGQQVTLSCSPISGHRSVSWYQQTPGQGLQFLFEYFSETQRNKGNFPGRFSGRQFSNSRSEMNVSTLELGDSALYLCASSLGQTNSPLHFGNGTRLTVT.

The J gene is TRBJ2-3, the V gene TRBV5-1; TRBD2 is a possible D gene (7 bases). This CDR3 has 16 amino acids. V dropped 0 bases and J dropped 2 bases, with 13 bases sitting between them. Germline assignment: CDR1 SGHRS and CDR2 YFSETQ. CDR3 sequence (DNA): TGCGCCAGCAGCTTGGATCGGGGGGCCCCCACAGATACGCAGTATTTT. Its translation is CASSLDRGAPTDTQYF.